The 5 T cell receptor beta chains listed next were all sequenced from one sample in a study of shared clonotypes between healthy human individuals. Profiling relied on immunoSEQ multiplex PCR, and the TCRdb table lists in-frame clones only, not all of them. This sample carries more than 450,000 clones, 60% to 85% of them seen once, and the ten largest clones take roughly 13%. Material: PBMCs. Receptors originate from a woman aged 35 to 49 in good health. Some clones in this sample may be carry-over from other donors' samples.

V gene TRBV7-8 combines with J gene TRBJ2-5; no clear D. This CDR3 contains 13 residues. The V and J ends lost 9 bases and 2 bases respectively, with 13 bases between them. CDR1 is SGHVS and CDR2 is FQNEAQ in the germline V gene. CDR3 bases: TGTGCCAGTAATACCCAGATACAAGAGACCCAGTACTTC. It yields the protein CASNTQIQETQYF.

The J gene is TRBJ2-3, the V gene TRBV5-4; 12 bases align to TRBD2. V lost 4 bases, J lost 5 bases, and 8 bases stayed unmatched. There are 16 residues in the CDR3. CDR1 SGHNT and CDR2 YYREEE come from the germline V gene (reference sequence). The CDR3: CASSLTSGREVDTQYF. As DNA, the CDR3 is TGTGCCAGCAGCCTGACTAGCGGGAGAGAGGTAGATACGCAGTATTTT.

V gene TRBV2 combines with J gene TRBJ1-4; tentatively, D is TRBD1 (5 bases). Germline lookup yields CDR1 SNHLY and CDR2 FYNNEI. V was pared by 6 bases and J by 2 bases, with 10 bases between. This CDR3 spans 14 amino acids. CDR3 protein: CASRQQVTNEKLFF. CDR3 DNA: TGTGCCAGCAGGCAACAGGTGACTAATGAAAAACTGTTTTTT.

The chain is built from TRBV19 and TRBJ1-2; 10 bases agree with TRBD1. The V and J ends lost 4 bases and 7 bases, in that order; junction bases with no gene match: 6. CDR1 is LNHDA and CDR2 is SQIVND in the germline V gene (reference sequence). The CDR3 has 14 amino acids. CDR3 sequence: CASSTTGGGGGYTF. In DNA, the CDR3 is TGTGCCAGTAGTACGACAGGGGGCGGAGGTGGCTACACCTTC.

The rearrangement links TRBV5-1 to TRBJ2-1; weak D call: TRBD2 (6 bases). Per germline, CDR1 SGHRS and CDR2 YFSETQ. Trimming removed 0 bases at V and 5 bases at J, with 12 bases between. The CDR3 contains 15 residues. The CDR3 sequence: CASSLVLANNNEQFF. The CDR3 nucleotides are TGCGCCAGCAGCTTGGTCCTAGCGAACAACAATGAGCAGTTCTTC. Filled out from reference TRBV5-1 and TRBJ2-1, the complete variable domain reads KAGVTQTPRYLIKTRGQQVTLSCSPISGHRSVSWYQQTPGQGLQFLFEYFSETQRNKGNFPGRFSGRQFSNSRSEMNVSTLELGDSALYLCASSLVLANNNEQFFGPGTRLTVL.